The source of this TCR beta chain is a study of CD8+CD57+ T cells in acquired aplastic anemia. Study details: Yields of DNA that came from sorted CD4+ and CD8+ cells averaged about 3 ug. Mean read depth for CD4+ cells from healthy donors was 10 million to 14 million.

The template for TCR beta VDJ and CDR3 sequence profiling was genomic DNA. TCRdb reprocessed the reads via MiXCR and lists one record per CDR3 protein. The table lists some 47,000 distinct CDR3 sequences, about 78% of them singletons, with approximately 34% in the top ten. This CDR3 comprises 11 residues. Deletions cut 7 bases from V and 4 bases from J, with 5 bases between. Germline V gene lookup returns CDR1 ENHRY and CDR2 SYGVKD. In the case of this clonotype: The antigen remains undetermined.

Study-wide points: Controls did not differ significantly from patients in CD8+ Simpson's diversity. More than 25 was the count of CD8+ CDR3 sequences that patients shared with controls.

The chain recombines TRBV10-3 with TRBJ1-5; no clear D gene. Sequencing input: sorted CD4+, CD8+, or CD8+CD57+ T cells (not recorded which) from PBMCs. The receptor comes from a human donor in good health, serving as a control. The CDR3 DNA sequence: TGTGCCATCAATAATAATCAGCCCCAGCATTTT. It translates to CAINNNQPQHF.